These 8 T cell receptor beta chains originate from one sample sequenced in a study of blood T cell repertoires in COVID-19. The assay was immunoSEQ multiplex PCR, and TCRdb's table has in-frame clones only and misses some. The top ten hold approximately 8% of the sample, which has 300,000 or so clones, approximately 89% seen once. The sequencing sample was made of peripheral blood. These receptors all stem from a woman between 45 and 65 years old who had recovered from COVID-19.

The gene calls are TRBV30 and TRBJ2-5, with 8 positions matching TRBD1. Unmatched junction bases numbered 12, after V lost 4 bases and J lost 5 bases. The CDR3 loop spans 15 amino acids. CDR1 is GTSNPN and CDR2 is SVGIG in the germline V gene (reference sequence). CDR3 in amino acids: CAWTLGPGGGETQYF. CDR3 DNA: TGTGCCTGGACCCTCGGGCCAGGGGGCGGGGAGACCCAGTACTTC.

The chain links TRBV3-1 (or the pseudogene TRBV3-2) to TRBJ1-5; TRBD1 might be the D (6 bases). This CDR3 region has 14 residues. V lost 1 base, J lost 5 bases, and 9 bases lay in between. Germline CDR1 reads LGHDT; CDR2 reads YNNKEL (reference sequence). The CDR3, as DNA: TGTGCCAGCAGCCAAGGGGCAGGGGATCAGCCCCAGCATTTT. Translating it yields CASSQGAGDQPQHF.

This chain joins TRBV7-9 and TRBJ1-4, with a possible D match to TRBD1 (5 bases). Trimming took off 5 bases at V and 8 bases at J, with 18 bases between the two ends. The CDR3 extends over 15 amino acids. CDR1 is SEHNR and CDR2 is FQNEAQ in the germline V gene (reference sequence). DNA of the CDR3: TGTGCCAGCAGCCAGAAGGGGAACCAATGGGAAAAACTGTTTTTT. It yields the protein CASSQKGNQWEKLFF.

CDR3 nucleotide sequence: TGTGCCAGTAGTATCTTTTGGAACACCGGGGAGCTGTTTTTT. Residues: CASSIFWNTGELFF. The chain links TRBV19 to TRBJ2-2; D not certain. The germline CDR1 and CDR2 sequences are LNHDA and SQIVND (reference sequence). Between the trimmed V and J ends, which lost 3 bases and 1 base, there was a span of 6 bases. The CDR3 runs to 14 residues.

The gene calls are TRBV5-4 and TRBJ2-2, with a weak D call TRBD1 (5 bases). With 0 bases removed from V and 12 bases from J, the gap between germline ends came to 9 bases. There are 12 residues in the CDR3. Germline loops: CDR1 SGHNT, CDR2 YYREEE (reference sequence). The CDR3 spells CASSLGQGQLFF. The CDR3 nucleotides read TGTGCCAGCAGCTTGGGGCAGGGTCAGCTGTTTTTT.

The CDR3 nucleotides read TGTGCCAGCAGTTTATCCTCCCCCTACACAGATACGCAGTATTTT. It encodes CASSLSSPYTDTQYF. The chain joins TRBV6-5 to TRBJ2-3, with unresolved D. The CDR3 consists of 15 residues. Germline V gives CDR1 MNHEY, CDR2 SVGAGI. V was clipped by 4 bases and J by 2 bases, with 13 bases between them.

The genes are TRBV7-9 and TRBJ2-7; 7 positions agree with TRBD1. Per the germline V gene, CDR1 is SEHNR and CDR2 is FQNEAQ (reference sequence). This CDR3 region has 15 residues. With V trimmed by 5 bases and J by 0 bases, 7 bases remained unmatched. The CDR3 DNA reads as TGTGCCAGCAGCCCGACGACAGGGAGCTCCTACGAGCAGTACTTC. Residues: CASSPTTGSSYEQYF.

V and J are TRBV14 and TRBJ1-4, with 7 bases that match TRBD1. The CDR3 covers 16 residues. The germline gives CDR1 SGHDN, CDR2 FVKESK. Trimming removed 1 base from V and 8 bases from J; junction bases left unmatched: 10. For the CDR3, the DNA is TGTGCCAGCAGCCAAGGACAGGGATCGTTCTGGGAAAAACTGTTTTTT. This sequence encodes CASSQGQGSFWEKLFF.